The rows below give T cell receptor beta chains drawn from one sample of a study of blood T cell repertoires in COVID-19. Here immunoSEQ multiplex PCR was the method, and the copy in TCRdb shows in-frame clones only, minus some. The table lists about 120,000 clones, over 60% of them singletons. Specimen: peripheral blood. The receptors derive from a man aged 70 or older with acute or convalescent COVID-19. CDR3s include the opening cysteine and the closing phenylalanine or tryptophan. Each record gives: V gene, D gene, J gene, CDR3 protein. The D gene is left open where the match is weak.

v_gene: TRBV3-1/TRBV3-2; d_gene: TRBD1; j_gene: TRBJ1-6; CDR3aa: CASSLGQGGSPLHF
v_gene: TRBV24-1; d_gene: TRBD2; j_gene: TRBJ2-3; CDR3aa: CATSGTSGGSRTDTQYF
v_gene: TRBV25-1; d_gene: TRBD1; j_gene: TRBJ2-5; CDR3aa: CASSPPGDRTGGQYF
v_gene: TRBV5-1; d_gene: TRBD1; j_gene: TRBJ1-4; CDR3aa: CASSLGRTGIEKLFF
v_gene: TRBV6-2/TRBV6-3; d_gene: -; j_gene: TRBJ2-7; CDR3aa: CASSPSYEQYF
v_gene: TRBV29-1; d_gene: TRBD1; j_gene: TRBJ1-2; CDR3aa: CSVRQGQGYTF
v_gene: TRBV7-9; d_gene: -; j_gene: TRBJ2-7; CDR3aa: CASSLGAGQPNSYEQYF
v_gene: TRBV5-1; d_gene: TRBD1; j_gene: TRBJ1-2; CDR3aa: CASSLYQGALEVGYTF
v_gene: TRBV6-1; d_gene: TRBD1; j_gene: TRBJ1-4; CDR3aa: CASSNRGGSNEKLFF
v_gene: TRBV28; d_gene: -; j_gene: TRBJ1-1; CDR3aa: CASSSTLGTEAFF
v_gene: TRBV28; d_gene: TRBD2; j_gene: TRBJ2-1; CDR3aa: CASSTPSGGVDEQFF
v_gene: TRBV5-1; d_gene: -; j_gene: TRBJ1-1; CDR3aa: CASSSSGQSNTEAFF
v_gene: TRBV9; d_gene: -; j_gene: TRBJ2-1; CDR3aa: CASSVASVHNEQFF
v_gene: TRBV5-1; d_gene: TRBD2; j_gene: TRBJ2-5; CDR3aa: CASSLAVGGGAVETQYF
v_gene: TRBV5-5; d_gene: TRBD1; j_gene: TRBJ2-1; CDR3aa: CASSFQGADEQFF
v_gene: TRBV28; d_gene: -; j_gene: TRBJ2-7; CDR3aa: CASSRVAAGISEQYF
v_gene: TRBV9; d_gene: -; j_gene: TRBJ1-3; CDR3aa: CASSSPGSGNTIYF
v_gene: TRBV5-1; d_gene: -; j_gene: TRBJ1-1; CDR3aa: CASSSFGQMNTEAFF
v_gene: TRBV7-2; d_gene: -; j_gene: TRBJ1-1; CDR3aa: CASSPGGRAFF
v_gene: TRBV5-4; d_gene: TRBD1; j_gene: TRBJ2-1; CDR3aa: CASSLGDRGAEQFF
v_gene: TRBV24-1; d_gene: TRBD1; j_gene: TRBJ2-2; CDR3aa: CATSEAGTGFTGELFF
v_gene: TRBV6-5; d_gene: -; j_gene: TRBJ2-7; CDR3aa: CASSYSVAYEQYF
v_gene: TRBV5-4; d_gene: -; j_gene: TRBJ2-2; CDR3aa: CASSLNTPNTGELFF
v_gene: TRBV2; d_gene: TRBD2; j_gene: TRBJ2-2; CDR3aa: CASNRGGHGELFF
v_gene: TRBV9; d_gene: -; j_gene: TRBJ2-7; CDR3aa: CASSVDGQTDEQYF
v_gene: TRBV19; d_gene: TRBD1; j_gene: TRBJ1-6; CDR3aa: CASSSRQGNSPLHF
v_gene: TRBV3-1/TRBV3-2; d_gene: TRBD1; j_gene: TRBJ1-4; CDR3aa: CASSQGDSGKEKLFF
v_gene: TRBV27; d_gene: -; j_gene: TRBJ2-4; CDR3aa: CASSSFLAKNIQYF
v_gene: TRBV28; d_gene: -; j_gene: TRBJ1-1; CDR3aa: CASSLQQGRMNTEAFF
v_gene: TRBV28; d_gene: -; j_gene: TRBJ1-5; CDR3aa: CASSDSAYSEPQHF
v_gene: TRBV7-2; d_gene: TRBD1; j_gene: TRBJ1-4; CDR3aa: CASSLGGQGGFSEKLFF
v_gene: TRBV11-3; d_gene: TRBD1; j_gene: TRBJ2-5; CDR3aa: CASSLNGQGGTQYF
v_gene: TRBV7-2; d_gene: TRBD1; j_gene: TRBJ1-4; CDR3aa: CASSLGAGTGAEKLFF
v_gene: TRBV18; d_gene: TRBD1; j_gene: TRBJ2-7; CDR3aa: CASSPTGTGAYEQYF
v_gene: TRBV6-5; d_gene: -; j_gene: TRBJ1-4; CDR3aa: CASSTGLLGEKLFF
v_gene: TRBV4-2; d_gene: -; j_gene: TRBJ1-1; CDR3aa: CASRSTGFDGEAFF
v_gene: TRBV7-3; d_gene: TRBD2; j_gene: TRBJ2-2; CDR3aa: CASSTRTSGGMNTGELFF
v_gene: TRBV4-1; d_gene: TRBD1; j_gene: TRBJ1-5; CDR3aa: CASSQTHLRGPNQPQHF
v_gene: TRBV24-1; d_gene: -; j_gene: TRBJ2-3; CDR3aa: CATSDLKGEEGTDTQYF
v_gene: TRBV30; d_gene: -; j_gene: TRBJ1-4; CDR3aa: CAEARQGNEKLFF
v_gene: TRBV23-1; d_gene: -; j_gene: TRBJ2-7; CDR3aa: CASSHSDSSSYEQYF
v_gene: TRBV24-1; d_gene: -; j_gene: TRBJ2-7; CDR3aa: CATSDWGDEQYF
v_gene: TRBV30; d_gene: TRBD1; j_gene: TRBJ1-1; CDR3aa: CAWSVSGTVAPEAFF
v_gene: TRBV2; d_gene: TRBD1; j_gene: TRBJ2-7; CDR3aa: CASSERQGGEQYF
v_gene: TRBV4-1; d_gene: -; j_gene: TRBJ1-2; CDR3aa: CASSRGGAGGYTF
v_gene: TRBV15; d_gene: TRBD1; j_gene: TRBJ2-5; CDR3aa: CATSKGTGVSQETQYF
v_gene: TRBV19; d_gene: -; j_gene: TRBJ1-2; CDR3aa: CASRNGGEGYTF
v_gene: TRBV6-5; d_gene: TRBD1; j_gene: TRBJ2-1; CDR3aa: CASFRGQGNEQFF
v_gene: TRBV5-8; d_gene: -; j_gene: TRBJ2-1; CDR3aa: CASSLGGSYEQFF
v_gene: TRBV6-2/TRBV6-3; d_gene: TRBD2; j_gene: TRBJ2-4; CDR3aa: CASSQTSGGARNIQYF
v_gene: TRBV2; d_gene: TRBD1; j_gene: TRBJ1-5; CDR3aa: CASSDRGRQPQHF
v_gene: TRBV25-1; d_gene: TRBD2; j_gene: TRBJ2-2; CDR3aa: CASSPAPGTSGRTGELFF
v_gene: TRBV18; d_gene: -; j_gene: TRBJ2-1; CDR3aa: CASSIGANEQFF
v_gene: TRBV5-1; d_gene: TRBD1; j_gene: TRBJ2-3; CDR3aa: CASSPGGAADTQYF
v_gene: TRBV7-9; d_gene: -; j_gene: TRBJ2-5; CDR3aa: CASSIRRSGAQETQYF
v_gene: TRBV9; d_gene: -; j_gene: TRBJ2-1; CDR3aa: CASNPQGNYNEQFF
v_gene: TRBV27; d_gene: -; j_gene: TRBJ2-7; CDR3aa: CASSLSGSPYEQYF
v_gene: TRBV7-2; d_gene: TRBD1; j_gene: TRBJ1-2; CDR3aa: CASSPGQGAYGYTF
v_gene: TRBV14; d_gene: -; j_gene: TRBJ1-1; CDR3aa: CASSQLSLATEAFF
v_gene: TRBV27; d_gene: TRBD1; j_gene: TRBJ2-7; CDR3aa: CASSLTGTGVYEQYF